A single sample gave rise to the 10 T cell receptor beta chains below, sequenced in a study of blood T cell repertoires in COVID-19. Produced via immunoSEQ multiplex PCR; TCRdb's table is partial and in-frame only. The data contain about 35,000 clones, around 82% of them singletons. Sequenced input: peripheral blood. These receptors were taken from a man aged 45-60 years with acute or convalescent COVID-19.

This clone was seen more than once but under ten times. The chain uses TRBV5-4 and TRBJ2-7; 7 bases align to TRBD1. The CDR3 is made up of 15 amino acids. The germline V gene has CDR1 SGHNT and CDR2 YYREEE (reference sequence). The J segment lost 3 bases and the V segment lost 2 bases, leaving 8 bases of the junction unmatched. CDR3 sequence reads: CASSFQQGSGYEQYF. CDR3 sequence (DNA): TGTGCCAGCAGCTTCCAACAGGGGTCTGGCTACGAGCAGTACTTC.

The rearrangement joins TRBV5-1 to TRBJ2-1, with 8 bases fitting TRBD2. Germline V gives CDR1 SGHRS, CDR2 YFSETQ. V dropped 4 bases and J dropped 6; count of bases not matched to a gene: 12. CDR3 length: 16 amino acids. CDR3 protein: CASSLREGLDGNEQFF. The CDR3 DNA reads TGCGCCAGCAGCCTACGTGAGGGACTAGATGGCAATGAGCAGTTCTTC. Full variable domain (rest looked up from reference TRBV5-1 and TRBJ2-1): KAGVTQTPRYLIKTRGQQVTLSCSPISGHRSVSWYQQTPGQGLQFLFEYFSETQRNKGNFPGRFSGRQFSNSRSEMNVSTLELGDSALYLCASSLREGLDGNEQFFGPGTRLTVL.

This clone was counted only a few times. J is TRBJ2-7 and V is TRBV2, with TRBD1 as a possible D gene (5 bases). Trimming took off 7 bases at V and 4 bases at J, with 11 bases between the two ends. This CDR3 is built from 12 residues. Germline loops: CDR1 SNHLY, CDR2 FYNNEI. The chain's CDR3 is CASTDTTYEQYF. DNA for the CDR3: TGTGCCAGCACGGACACGACATACGAGCAGTACTTC. Complete variable domain (other parts from reference TRBV2 and TRBJ2-7): EPEVTQTPSHQVTQMGQEVILRCVPISNHLYFYWYRQILGQKVEFLVSFYNNEISEKSEIFDDQFSVERPDGSNFTLKIRSTKLEDSAMYFCASTDTTYEQYFGPGTRLTVT.

Here the CDR3 DNA reads TGTGCCAGCAGTGAGGGACTAGCGGCGTCTGATACGCAGTATTTT. Translating gives CASSEGLAASDTQYF. The chain links TRBV2 to TRBJ2-3; TRBD2 aligns across 11 bases. Germline values: CDR1 SNHLY, CDR2 FYNNEI. The CDR3 totals 15 residues. V trimming: 3 bases; J trimming: 6 bases; junction bases outside the gene matches: 5. The variable domain in full, completed from reference TRBV2 and TRBJ2-3, reads EPEVTQTPSHQVTQMGQEVILRCVPISNHLYFYWYRQILGQKVEFLVSFYNNEISEKSEIFDDQFSVERPDGSNFTLKIRSTKLEDSAMYFCASSEGLAASDTQYFGPGTRLTVL.

This chain connects TRBV28 to TRBJ2-7; TRBD2 agrees at 12 bases. V trimming: 3 bases; J trimming: 2 bases; junction bases outside the gene matches: 2. This CDR3 spans 15 amino acids. CDR1 MDHEN and CDR2 SYDVKM come from the germline V gene. The CDR3 region is CASSFWTSGAYEQYF. The CDR3 DNA reads TGTGCCAGCAGTTTTTGGACTAGCGGGGCCTACGAGCAGTACTTC.

This clone has just a few counts. The J gene is TRBJ2-7, the V gene TRBV25-1; 7 bases map to TRBD1. The CDR3 totals 14 residues. CDR1 MGHDK and CDR2 SYGVNS come from the germline V gene. With 5 bases clipped from V and 1 base from J, the junction kept 5 bases outside the gene matches. The CDR3 loop is CASSRRQGSYEQYF. CDR3 sequence (DNA): TGTGCCAGCAGTCGACGACAGGGTTCCTACGAGCAGTACTTC.

CDR3 region: CASRFLAASTDTQYF. CDR3 coding DNA: TGTGCCAGCCGGTTCCTAGCGGCTAGCACAGATACGCAGTATTTT. This sequence joins TRBV2 and TRBJ2-3, with 7 positions matching TRBD2. This CDR3 spans 15 amino acids. V lost 8 bases and J lost 0; bases outside the gene matches: 8. Germline loops: CDR1 SNHLY, CDR2 FYNNEI.

Within the sample, this clone is medium-sized. Other DNA sequences in the sample encode the same CDR3. The chain links TRBV6-4 to TRBJ2-3; 13 nucleotides match TRBD2. V shed 6 bases and J 6 bases; nucleotides not matched to a gene: 6. This CDR3 comprises 15 residues. Germline V lookup: CDR1 MRHNA, CDR2 SNTAGT. This CDR3 reads CASSTGTSGDDTQYF. The CDR3 DNA follows: TGTGCCAGCAGCACCGGGACTAGCGGGGATGATACGCAGTATTTT.

This sequence joins TRBV5-6 and TRBJ2-3; D may be TRBD2 (5 bases). Trimming stripped 0 bases from V and 0 bases from J, with 8 bases between. This CDR3 region has 15 residues. The V gene's germline CDR1 is SGHDT and CDR2 YYEEEE. The CDR3 loop is CASSLGAESTDTQYF. Written as DNA, the CDR3 is TGTGCCAGCAGCTTGGGAGCGGAGAGCACAGATACGCAGTATTTT.

This clone was seen more than once but under ten times. The chain employs TRBV19 and TRBJ2-3; 8 bases fit TRBD2. The CDR3 spans 14 residues. Germline CDR1 LNHDA, CDR2 SQIVND (reference sequence). V was pared by 2 bases and J by 5 bases, with 3 bases of the junction left unmatched. In DNA form, the CDR3 reads TGTGCCAGTAGTATAATGCTAGCGGGAGATACGCAGTATTTT. Its translation: CASSIMLAGDTQYF.